These 20 T cell receptor beta chains were all obtained from the same sample, sequenced in a study of shared T cell receptors in the human thymus. Sequencing used immunoSEQ multiplex PCR; TCRdb keeps in-frame clones, though not all of them. The sample has approximately 660,000 clones; around 87% are singletons. These same data were also listed under a study on human thymus T cells.

The sequenced material came from thymocytes. These receptor sequences come from a boy in the first two years of life with a congenital heart defect.

This clone was counted a single time. The V gene is TRBV27, the J gene TRBJ2-7; possibly TRBD1 for D (6 bases). Trimming took off 1 base at V and 2 bases at J, with 15 bases between the two ends. The length of the CDR3 is 16 residues. The germline V gene has CDR1 MNHEY and CDR2 SMNVEV (reference sequence). The CDR3 loop is CASSLFSQGLAYEQYF. Here the CDR3 DNA reads TGTGCCAGCAGTTTATTTTCCCAGGGGTTGGCCTACGAGCAGTACTTC.

This clone came up once. The rearrangement links TRBV9 to TRBJ2-5; 12 positions match TRBD2. V shed 4 bases, J shed 4 bases, and the junction held 14 bases outside the gene matches. CDR1 and CDR2 (germline): SGDLS, YYNGEE. This CDR3 spans 18 amino acids. The CDR3 here is CASSRGGSSGRAGETQYF. CDR3 coding DNA: TGTGCCAGCAGCAGAGGAGGGTCTAGCGGGAGGGCCGGAGAGACCCAGTACTTC.

The chain has TRBV7-3 and TRBJ2-2; 9 nucleotides match TRBD2. In germline, CDR1 is SGHTA, CDR2 FQGTGA. V shed 4 bases and J 1 base; nucleotides not matched to a gene: 7. There are 17 residues in the CDR3. CDR3 DNA sequence: TGTGCCAGCAGCTGGGGGCCGACTAGCGGGAACACCGGGGAGCTGTTTTTT. Translated, it gives CASSWGPTSGNTGELFF.

The genes are TRBV5-1 and TRBJ2-5, with 9 bases that match TRBD2. The germline V gene encodes CDR1 SGHRS and CDR2 YFSETQ. The trim removed 1 base at V and 5 bases at J, leaving 6 bases unmatched. The CDR3 is made up of 15 amino acids. CDR3 residues: CASSLTAGGWETQYF. CDR3 coding DNA: TGCGCCAGCAGCTTGACGGCGGGAGGGTGGGAGACCCAGTACTTC.

This chain joins TRBV29-1 and TRBJ2-3; TRBD2 agrees at 9 bases. The ends lost 7 bases at V and 2 bases at J; junction bases unmatched: 19. The V gene's germline CDR1 is SQVTM and CDR2 ANQGSEA. This CDR3 comprises 18 residues. Here the CDR3 DNA reads TGCAGCGGGAGTAGCGGGAGTCTCCGGGGGTTCCCCACAGATACGCAGTATTTT. Translating it yields CSGSSGSLRGFPTDTQYF.

The rearrangement links TRBV28 to TRBJ1-2, with D possibly being TRBD1 (5 bases). Trimming took off 6 bases at V and 3 bases at J, with 14 bases between the two ends. Germline V gene lookup returns CDR1 MDHEN and CDR2 SYDVKM. This CDR3 is 14 amino acids long. The CDR3, as DNA: TGTGCCAGCAGATTTTGGTGGGGCCACTATGGCTACACCTTC. Translation gives CASRFWWGHYGYTF.

This chain connects TRBV7-6 to TRBJ2-3; the match to TRBD1 covers 10 bases. Germline CDR1 reads SGHVS; CDR2 reads FNYEAQ. V shed 5 bases, J shed 4 bases, and the junction held 12 bases outside the gene matches. The CDR3 has 17 residues. In DNA, the CDR3 is TGTGCCAGCAGCATAACCGGGACAGGGGAACTATCAGATACGCAGTATTTT. Translating it yields CASSITGTGELSDTQYF. The full variable domain, in which reference TRBV7-6 and TRBJ2-3 provide the parts outside the CDR3, is GAGVSQSPRYKVTKRGQDVALRCDPISGHVSLYWYRQALGQGPEFLTYFNYEAQQDKSGLPNDRFSAERPEGSISTLTIQRTEQRDSAMYRCASSITGTGELSDTQYFGPGTRLTVL.

The chain is built from TRBV7-6 and TRBJ2-3, with D possibly TRBD2 on 6 matching bases. This CDR3 contains 14 residues. Per the germline V gene, CDR1 is SGHVS and CDR2 is FNYEAQ. Trimming took 6 bases from V and 2 from J, leaving 12 bases between them. The CDR3 protein is CASSSGTFTDTQYF. The CDR3 coding sequence is TGTGCCAGCAGTTCCGGGACTTTCACAGATACGCAGTATTTT. The whole variable domain, filled in from reference TRBV7-6 and TRBJ2-3, reads GAGVSQSPRYKVTKRGQDVALRCDPISGHVSLYWYRQALGQGPEFLTYFNYEAQQDKSGLPNDRFSAERPEGSISTLTIQRTEQRDSAMYRCASSSGTFTDTQYFGPGTRLTVL.

The chain recombines TRBV25-1 with TRBJ1-2; TRBD1 aligns across 8 bases. CDR3 length equals 13 residues. Looked up from germline, CDR1 is MGHDK and CDR2 is SYGVNS. V gave up 10 bases and J gave up 5 bases; unmatched junction bases: 9. The CDR3 loop reads CATSLDREYGYTF. CDR3 nucleotide sequence: TGTGCCACCTCACTGGACAGGGAGTATGGCTACACCTTC.

This chain joins TRBV11-3 and TRBJ2-7; 9 bases are a match to TRBD1. V dropped 4 bases and J dropped 4; count of bases not matched to a gene: 5. The CDR3 is made up of 14 amino acids. The V gene's germline CDR1 is SGHNT and CDR2 YENEEA. The CDR3 is CASSSGTGLYEQYF. The CDR3 DNA follows: TGTGCCAGCAGCTCCGGGACAGGGCTATACGAGCAGTACTTC. Filled out from reference TRBV11-3 and TRBJ2-7, the complete variable domain reads EAGVVQSPRYKIIEKKQPVAFWCNPISGHNTLYWYLQNLGQGPELLIRYENEEAVDDSQLPKDRFSAERLKGVDSTLKIQPAELGDSAVYLCASSSGTGLYEQYFGPGTRLTVT.

J is TRBJ1-1 and V is TRBV6-1; the D gene is possibly TRBD1 (6 bases). The CDR3 is 13 residues long. The V gene's germline CDR1 is MNHNS and CDR2 SASEGT. Trimming took 7 bases from V and 4 from J, leaving 13 bases between them. DNA for the CDR3: TGTGCCAGCACCCAGGGGATGATCACTGAAGCTTTCTTT. It yields the protein CASTQGMITEAFF.

This clone occurred a few times. V is TRBV28 and J is TRBJ2-7, with D perhaps matching TRBD2 (6 bases). Germline V gives CDR1 MDHEN, CDR2 SYDVKM. The length of the CDR3 is 20 residues. The ends were cut back, 2 bases at V and 4 bases at J, with 30 bases in the middle. DNA of the CDR3: TGTGCCAGCAGTTTACCCGATATAGGGGAACTAGCTCCCCGGCAGTACGAGCAGTACTTC. Its protein is CASSLPDIGELAPRQYEQYF.

This clone has just one count. V gene TRBV4-3 combines with J gene TRBJ2-2; 11 bases line up with TRBD2. The junction had 9 bases not matched to a gene; V was cut back by 2 bases and J by 7 bases. The CDR3 consists of 17 residues. Germline-derived CDR1 and CDR2 are LGHNA and YSLEER. CDR3 nucleotide sequence: TGCGCCAGCAGCCAAACCCTAGCGGGAGGAGAGGTCGGGGAGCTGTTTTTT. This sequence encodes CASSQTLAGGEVGELFF.

This rearrangement joins TRBV28 to TRBJ2-3, with D perhaps matching TRBD2 (6 bases). The length of the CDR3 is 15 residues. CDR1 is MDHEN, CDR2 SYDVKM, per germline. The germline V and J ends were trimmed by 6 bases and 3 bases, with 16 bases remaining between them. This CDR3 is CASRMREPTTDTQYF. Here the CDR3 DNA reads TGTGCCAGCAGAATGCGGGAACCTACGACAGATACGCAGTATTTT.

The chain joins TRBV7-8 to TRBJ1-4; 11 nucleotides match TRBD1. There are 18 residues in the CDR3. Per the germline V gene, CDR1 is SGHVS and CDR2 is FQNEAQ. V trimming: 1 base; J trimming: 5 bases; junction bases outside the gene matches: 9. Here the CDR3 reads CASSLEGGQGGRNEKLFF. In DNA, the CDR3 is TGTGCCAGCAGCTTAGAAGGGGGACAGGGGGGTAGGAATGAAAAACTGTTTTTT.

The rearrangement uses TRBV4-2 and TRBJ2-1; TRBD2 matches at 7 bases. The ends lost 3 bases at V and 5 bases at J; junction bases unmatched: 10. This CDR3 spans 16 amino acids. Germline V CDR1 and CDR2: LGHNA, YNFKEQ. CDR3 protein: CASSHGGSSGNNEQFF. Written as DNA, the CDR3 is TGTGCCAGCAGCCACGGCGGGTCTAGCGGAAACAATGAGCAGTTCTTC.

A word on this clone: One end of the junction does not line up with germline, which may come from a read error. This rearrangement joins TRBV27 to TRBJ2-7, with a weak D call TRBD1 (5 bases). The CDR3 extends over 11 amino acids. Germline V gene lookup returns CDR1 MNHEY and CDR2 SMNVEV (reference sequence). CDR3 residues: CASSNGLSRDF. The CDR3 DNA is TGTGCCAGCAGTAACGGCCTCTCCAGGGACTTC.

This chain links TRBV7-2 with TRBJ2-5; the match to TRBD2 covers 12 bases. This CDR3 region has 16 residues. Germline V gene lookup returns CDR1 SGHTA and CDR2 FQGNSA. After removal of 5 bases from V and 4 bases from J, the junction contained 8 bases not matched to a gene. CDR3 DNA: TGTGCCAGCAGCCAACTAGCGGGAGGTTGGATAGAGACCCAGTACTTC. Encoded protein: CASSQLAGGWIETQYF.

This clone is a singleton in its sample. This rearrangement joins TRBV27 to TRBJ2-5, with TRBD1 identical over 8 bases. V shed 6 bases, J shed 3 bases, and the junction held 9 bases outside the gene matches. The CDR3 contains 15 residues. CDR1 MNHEY and CDR2 SMNVEV come from the germline V gene (reference sequence). CDR3 in amino acids: CASRRRADREETQYF. The CDR3 DNA reads TGTGCCAGCAGACGGAGAGCGGACAGGGAAGAGACCCAGTACTTC.

This rearrangement joins TRBV7-9 to TRBJ2-7, with 8 bases aligning to TRBD2. CDR1 is SEHNR and CDR2 is FQNEAQ in the germline V gene (reference sequence). The CDR3 has 16 residues. The J segment lost 5 bases and the V segment lost 1 base, leaving 10 bases of the junction unmatched. In DNA, the CDR3 is TGTGCCAGCAGCTTAGAACCCGGGAGGGCCTTACACGAGCAGTACTTC. This sequence encodes CASSLEPGRALHEQYF.